This is a list of T cell receptor beta chains from one sample in a study of identical twins. TCRdb called the 5' RACE reads again in MiXCR, with one record for every CDR3 protein. The repertoire holds 350,000 to 400,000 distinct CDR3 sequences, with 8.5% to 10% as singletons. The specimen sequenced was naive T cells sorted from blood. Source of these receptors: a woman aged 50 to 60 in good health. CDR3s include the opening cysteine and the closing phenylalanine or tryptophan. A D gene is named only where the DNA matches it firmly. Only some rows state a clone size, as once, few, many or a class for expanded clones.

>TRBV11-2|TRBD2|15|TRBJ2-1|few
CASSPRLAMGNEQFF
TGTGCCAGCAGCCCGCGACTAGCCATGGGGAATGAGCAGTTCTTC
>TRBV5-1|-|15|TRBJ1-1|-
CASSLAMTANTEAFF
TGCGCCAGCAGCTTGGCCATGACAGCGAACACTGAAGCTTTCTTT
>TRBV28|TRBD1|14|TRBJ2-2|-
CASNPGGDTGELFF
TGTGCCAGCAATCCAGGGGGCGACACCGGGGAGCTGTTTTTT
>TRBV29-1|TRBD2|12|TRBJ2-1|many
CSGTSVYNEQFF
TGCAGCGGCACTAGCGTATACAATGAGCAGTTCTTC
>TRBV5-1|-|16|TRBJ2-1|many
CASSSLPGDSYNEQFF
TGCGCCAGCAGCTCCCTACCGGGAGACTCCTACAATGAGCAGTTCTTC
>TRBV5-6|TRBD2|15|TRBJ2-2|few
CASRFSAGGTGELFF
TGTGCCAGCCGCTTCTCAGCGGGAGGTACCGGGGAGCTGTTTTTT
>TRBV12-5|-|11|TRBJ2-3|many
CASASTDTQYF
TGTGCTAGTGCCTCCACGGATACGCAGTATTTT
>TRBV7-9|-|16|TRBJ2-1|few
CASSVRGGTLNVEQFF
TGTGCCAGCAGCGTGAGGGGGGGAACCCTCAACGTTGAGCAGTTCTTC
>TRBV5-1|TRBD2|15|TRBJ2-1|few
CASSSPGLGGNEQFF
TGCGCCAGCAGCTCCCCGGGATTGGGGGGGAATGAGCAGTTCTTC
>TRBV10-3|-|14|TRBJ2-3|-
CAISDDRYTDTQYF
TGTGCCATCAGTGACGACAGGTACACAGATACGCAGTATTTT
>TRBV3-1|TRBD2|16|TRBJ2-1|many
CASSHTSGSAYNEQFF
TGTGCCAGCAGCCATACTAGCGGCAGTGCCTACAATGAGCAGTTCTTC
>TRBV10-3|TRBD2|15|TRBJ2-3|few
CAISGLAPSTDTQYF
TGTGCCATCAGTGGACTAGCGCCTAGCACAGATACGCAGTATTTT
>TRBV12-3/TRBV12-4|-|14|TRBJ1-5|few
CASSVMVGNQPQHF
TGTGCCAGCAGTGTCATGGTTGGCAATCAGCCCCAGCATTTT
>TRBV6-5|-|13|TRBJ1-5|few
CASSRQENQPQHF
TGTGCCAGCAGTCGACAGGAGAATCAGCCCCAGCATTTT
>TRBV10-2|TRBD1|15|TRBJ2-1|many
CASSDDGQGYNEQFF
TGCGCCAGCAGTGACGACGGACAGGGCTACAATGAGCAGTTCTTC
>TRBV5-1|-|16|TRBJ2-3|-
CASRLGFGSISDTQYF
TGCGCCAGCAGATTGGGATTCGGGAGTATCTCAGATACGCAGTATTTT
>TRBV29-1|-|13|TRBJ2-3|-
CSVPEVPPDTQYF
TGCAGCGTCCCGGAGGTCCCCCCAGATACGCAGTATTTT
>TRBV5-1|-|16|TRBJ2-3|few
CASSLSADTSTDTQYF
TGCGCCAGCAGCTTGTCAGCGGATACTAGCACAGATACGCAGTATTTT
>TRBV20-1|TRBD2|13|TRBJ2-5|-
CSARRGKGETQYF
TGCAGTGCTAGGCGGGGGAAGGGGGAGACCCAGTACTTC
>TRBV20-1|-|13|TRBJ2-7|many
CSARDWDSYEQYF
TGCAGTGCTAGGGACTGGGACTCCTACGAGCAGTACTTC
>TRBV29-1|-|12|TRBJ2-1|many
CSGRQVGSEQFF
TGCAGCGGGCGACAGGTCGGGAGTGAGCAGTTCTTC
>TRBV12-3/TRBV12-4|-|11|TRBJ2-3|-
CASGVADTQYF
TGTGCCAGCGGGGTGGCAGATACGCAGTATTTT
>TRBV5-1|-|16|TRBJ2-1|many
CASSPASPYSYNEQFF
TGCGCCAGCAGCCCAGCCTCTCCTTACTCCTACAATGAGCAGTTCTTC
>TRBV5-1|-|15|TRBJ2-3|few
CASSLSYGTTDTQYF
TGCGCCAGCAGCTTATCGTACGGAACCACAGATACGCAGTATTTT
>TRBV4-1|-|17|TRBJ2-7|few
CASSQNSRAGLNYEQYF
TGCGCCAGCAGCCAGAACAGTAGGGCGGGACTCAACTACGAGCAGTACTTC
>TRBV5-1|-|14|TRBJ2-2|few
CASSLISNTGELFF
TGCGCCAGCAGCTTGATTTCTAACACCGGGGAGCTGTTTTTT
>TRBV5-6|-|14|TRBJ2-1|many
CATLDGSSYNEQFF
TGTGCCACCCTGGACGGGAGCTCCTACAATGAGCAGTTCTTC
>TRBV28|-|14|TRBJ2-5|-
CASSSSRGMETQYF
TGTGCCAGCAGTTCTTCCCGGGGCATGGAGACCCAGTACTTC
>TRBV12-3/TRBV12-4|-|14|TRBJ2-1|-
CASSRLLGFHEQFF
TGTGCCAGCTCTCGACTTTTGGGGTTCCATGAGCAGTTCTTC
>TRBV7-2|-|13|TRBJ2-7|-
CASGTWGGAEQYF
TGTGCCAGCGGCACCTGGGGGGGCGCCGAGCAGTACTTC
>TRBV11-2|-|13|TRBJ2-7|few
CASRTGGGREQYF
TGTGCCAGCAGAACAGGAGGGGGGCGCGAGCAGTACTTC
>TRBV7-9|-|14|TRBJ2-7|many
CASSSKAAAYEQYF
TGTGCCAGCAGCTCCAAAGCGGCGGCCTACGAGCAGTACTTC
>TRBV5-1|TRBD1|13|TRBJ2-1|-
CASSTTGGREQFF
TGCGCCAGCAGCACGACAGGGGGCCGTGAGCAGTTCTTC
>TRBV18|-|12|TRBJ2-5|few
CASSTTSATQYF
TGTGCCAGCTCAACTACATCCGCGACCCAGTACTTC
>TRBV4-1|-|15|TRBJ1-5|-
CASSQVLGPPGAQHF
TGCGCCAGCAGCCAAGTATTAGGTCCGCCCGGGGCCCAGCATTTT
>TRBV27|TRBD1|15|TRBJ1-4|-
CASSSGRDRREKLFF
TGTGCCAGCAGTTCGGGTCGGGACAGGCGAGAAAAACTGTTTTTT
>TRBV7-9|-|9|TRBJ2-1|few
CAIGNEQFF
TGTGCCATAGGCAATGAGCAGTTCTTC
>TRBV7-9|TRBD2|17|TRBJ2-3|few
CASSLERTSGSTDTQYF
TGTGCCAGCAGCTTAGAACGCACTAGCGGTAGCACAGATACGCAGTATTTT
>TRBV5-1|-|13|TRBJ2-7|few
CASSLTTLYEQYF
TGCGCCAGCAGCTTAACTACCTTGTACGAGCAGTACTTC
>TRBV9|TRBD1|15|TRBJ1-1|-
CASSGQGGMNTEAFF
TGTGCCAGCAGCGGTCAGGGGGGAATGAACACTGAAGCTTTCTTT
>TRBV24-1|TRBD1|16|TRBJ2-1|few
CATLTRGGQGLNEQFF
TGTGCCACCTTAACACGAGGGGGACAGGGACTTAATGAGCAGTTCTTC
>TRBV2|TRBD1|15|TRBJ2-5|-
CASSEWRTGGETQYF
TGTGCCAGCAGTGAATGGAGAACAGGGGGCGAGACCCAGTACTTC
>TRBV3-1|TRBD2|11|TRBJ2-1|-
CASSQDGGALF
TGTGCCAGCAGCCAAGACGGGGGGGCGCTCTTC